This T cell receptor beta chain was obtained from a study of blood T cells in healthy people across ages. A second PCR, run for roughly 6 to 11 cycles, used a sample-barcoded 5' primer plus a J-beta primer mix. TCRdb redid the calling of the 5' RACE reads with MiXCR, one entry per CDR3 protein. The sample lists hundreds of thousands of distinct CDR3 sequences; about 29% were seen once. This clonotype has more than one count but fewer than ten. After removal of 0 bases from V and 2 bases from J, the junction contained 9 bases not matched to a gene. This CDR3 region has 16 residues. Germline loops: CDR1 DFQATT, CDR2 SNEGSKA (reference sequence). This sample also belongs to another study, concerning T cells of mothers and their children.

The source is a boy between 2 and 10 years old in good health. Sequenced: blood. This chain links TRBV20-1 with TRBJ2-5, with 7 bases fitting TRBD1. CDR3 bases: TGCAGTGCTAGAGATCTATTGGGACAGATTCAAGAGACCCAGTACTTC. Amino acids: CSARDLLGQIQETQYF.